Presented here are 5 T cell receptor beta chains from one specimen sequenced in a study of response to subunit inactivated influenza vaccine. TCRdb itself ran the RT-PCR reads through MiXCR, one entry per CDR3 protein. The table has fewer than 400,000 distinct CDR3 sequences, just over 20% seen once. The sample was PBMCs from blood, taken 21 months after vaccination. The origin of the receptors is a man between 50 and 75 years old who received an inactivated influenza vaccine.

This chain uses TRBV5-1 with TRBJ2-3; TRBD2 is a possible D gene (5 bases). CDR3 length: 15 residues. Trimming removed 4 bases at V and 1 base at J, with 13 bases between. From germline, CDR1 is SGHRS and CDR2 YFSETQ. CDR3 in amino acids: CASSRESTGTDTQYF. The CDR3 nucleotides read TGCGCCAGCAGCCGGGAATCGACGGGCACAGATACGCAGTATTTT. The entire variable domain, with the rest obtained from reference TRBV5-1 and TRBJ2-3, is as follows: KAGVTQTPRYLIKTRGQQVTLSCSPISGHRSVSWYQQTPGQGLQFLFEYFSETQRNKGNFPGRFSGRQFSNSRSEMNVSTLELGDSALYLCASSRESTGTDTQYFGPGTRLTVL.

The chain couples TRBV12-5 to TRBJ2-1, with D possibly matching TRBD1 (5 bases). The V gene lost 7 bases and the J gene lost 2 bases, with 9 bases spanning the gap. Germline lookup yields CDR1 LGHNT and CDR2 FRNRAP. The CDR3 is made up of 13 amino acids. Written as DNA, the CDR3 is TGTGCTAGTGCCCAGACAGCCTACAATGAGCAGTTCTTC. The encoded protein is CASAQTAYNEQFF.

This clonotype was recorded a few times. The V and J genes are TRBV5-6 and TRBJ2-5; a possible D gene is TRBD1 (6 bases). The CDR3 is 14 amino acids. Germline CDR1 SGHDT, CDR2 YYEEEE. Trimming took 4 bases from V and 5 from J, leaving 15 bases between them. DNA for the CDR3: TGTGCCAGCAGCACCGGGACACCCGGGGAGACCCAGTACTTC. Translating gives CASSTGTPGETQYF.

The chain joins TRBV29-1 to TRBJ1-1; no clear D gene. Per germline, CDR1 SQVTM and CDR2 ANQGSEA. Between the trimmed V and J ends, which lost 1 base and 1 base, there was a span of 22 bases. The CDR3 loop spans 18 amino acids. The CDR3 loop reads CSVEGARAEGPRNTEAFF. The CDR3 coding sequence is TGCAGCGTTGAAGGGGCGCGTGCGGAAGGACCGAGGAACACTGAAGCTTTCTTT.

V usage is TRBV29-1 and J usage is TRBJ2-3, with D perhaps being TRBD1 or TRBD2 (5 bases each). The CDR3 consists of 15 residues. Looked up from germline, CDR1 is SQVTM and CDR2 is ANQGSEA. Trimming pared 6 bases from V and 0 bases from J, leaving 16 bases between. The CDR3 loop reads CSVNRWDASTDTQYF. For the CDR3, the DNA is TGCAGCGTCAACAGATGGGACGCTAGCACAGATACGCAGTATTTT.